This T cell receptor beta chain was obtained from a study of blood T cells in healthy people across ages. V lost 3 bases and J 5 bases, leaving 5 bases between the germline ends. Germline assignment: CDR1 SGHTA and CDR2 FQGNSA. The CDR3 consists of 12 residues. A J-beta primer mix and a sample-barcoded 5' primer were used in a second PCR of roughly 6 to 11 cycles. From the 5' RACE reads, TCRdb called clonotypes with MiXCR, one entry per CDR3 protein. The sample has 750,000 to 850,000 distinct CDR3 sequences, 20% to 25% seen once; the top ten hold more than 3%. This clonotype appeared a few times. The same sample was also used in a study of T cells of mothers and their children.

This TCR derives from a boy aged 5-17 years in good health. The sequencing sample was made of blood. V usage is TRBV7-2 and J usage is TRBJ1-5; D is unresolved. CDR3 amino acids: CASSFWDQPQHF. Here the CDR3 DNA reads TGTGCCAGCAGCTTCTGGGATCAGCCCCAGCATTTT.